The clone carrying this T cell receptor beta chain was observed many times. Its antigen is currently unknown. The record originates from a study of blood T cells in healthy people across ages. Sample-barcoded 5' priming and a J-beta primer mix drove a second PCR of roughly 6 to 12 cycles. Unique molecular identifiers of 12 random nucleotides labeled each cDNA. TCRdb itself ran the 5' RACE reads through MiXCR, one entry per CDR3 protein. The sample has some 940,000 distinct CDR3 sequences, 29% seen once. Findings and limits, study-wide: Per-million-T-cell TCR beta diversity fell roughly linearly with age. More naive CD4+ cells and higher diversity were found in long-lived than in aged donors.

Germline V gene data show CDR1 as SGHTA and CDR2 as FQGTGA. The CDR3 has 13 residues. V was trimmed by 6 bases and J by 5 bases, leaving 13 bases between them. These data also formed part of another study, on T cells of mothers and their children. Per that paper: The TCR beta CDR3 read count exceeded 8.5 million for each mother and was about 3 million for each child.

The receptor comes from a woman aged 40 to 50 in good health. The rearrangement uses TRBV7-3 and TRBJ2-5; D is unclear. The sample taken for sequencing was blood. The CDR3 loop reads CASRRIGEETQYF. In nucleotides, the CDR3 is TGTGCCAGCAGGAGAATTGGCGAGGAGACCCAGTACTTC.